A single sample gave rise to the 18 T cell receptor beta chains below, sequenced in a study of multiple sclerosis patients with progressive multifocal leukoencephalopathy. Specified time point: time of PML onset. Assay used: immunoSEQ multiplex PCR; TCRdb lists only in-frame clones, some missing. This sample carries 25,000 to 35,000 clones, 85% to 90% of them seen once, and the ten largest clones take 9.5% to 15%. The source material was PBMCs, sampled from a patient treated with natalizumab. These receptors were obtained from a young woman with progressive multifocal leukoencephalopathy.

The chain employs TRBV10-2 and TRBJ2-1, with 8 nucleotides matching TRBD2. After removal of 9 bases from V and 4 bases from J, the junction contained 5 bases not matched to a gene. This CDR3 region has 13 residues. Germline loops: CDR1 WSHSY, CDR2 SAAADI. For the CDR3, the DNA is TGCGCCAGTAGCGGGGCGAGGTACAATGAGCAGTTCTTC. This translates into CASSGARYNEQFF.

This clone was seen a few times. The genes are TRBV11-3 and TRBJ2-1, with 8 bases identical to TRBD2. CDR3 size: 14 residues. The germline V gene encodes CDR1 SGHNT and CDR2 YENEEA. V lost 8 bases to trimming and J lost 4 bases; unmatched junction nucleotides: 7. The CDR3 loop is CASSRGAAYNEQFF. The CDR3 nucleotides read TGTGCCAGCTCGCGGGGGGCCGCTTACAATGAGCAGTTCTTC.

This clone was detected only once. The chain carries TRBV2 and TRBJ2-6; D might be TRBD1 (6 bases). The CDR3 has 18 residues. Trimming took 5 bases from V and 0 from J, leaving 17 bases between them. Germline V CDR1 and CDR2: SNHLY, FYNNEI. In DNA, the CDR3 is TGTGCCAGCAGTCTAACCCGACAGGTCTCCTCTGGGGCCAACGTCCTGACTTTC. The encoded protein is CASSLTRQVSSGANVLTF.

The V call is TRBV7-9, the J call TRBJ2-3; 7 bases align to TRBD2. Losses at the gene ends were 4 bases for V and 2 bases for J; bases not matched to a gene: 12. This CDR3 region has 17 residues. CDR1 is SEHNR, CDR2 FQNEAQ, per germline (reference sequence). CDR3 nucleotides: TGTGCCAGCAGCTCGCCCCGAGCGGGGAGGACCACAGATACGCAGTATTTT. Amino acids: CASSSPRAGRTTDTQYF.

Written as DNA, the CDR3 is TGTGCCAGCAGCTTAGGGGAGGGCAATGAGCAGTTCTTC. Translation gives CASSLGEGNEQFF. The chain has TRBV11-3 and TRBJ2-1, with TRBD2 matching over 7 bases. V lost 1 base to trimming and J lost 6 bases; unmatched junction nucleotides: 0. Germline values: CDR1 SGHNT, CDR2 YENEEA. The CDR3 runs 13 residues.

The table lists this clone with a few counts. CDR3 amino acids: CASSLGGILYNEQFF. The CDR3 DNA follows: TGTGCCAGCAGCTTAGGCGGGATTCTTTACAATGAGCAGTTCTTC. This rearrangement joins TRBV5-4 to TRBJ2-1, with D possibly matching TRBD2 (6 bases). CDR3 length: 15 residues. Germline CDR1 SGHNT, CDR2 YYREEE (reference sequence). Trimming stripped 2 bases from V and 4 bases from J, with 13 bases between.

V is TRBV4-2 and J is TRBJ2-3; possibly TRBD2 for D (5 bases). Germline V gene lookup returns CDR1 LGHNA and CDR2 YNFKEQ. Trimming removed 0 bases from V and 3 bases from J, with 16 bases in between. This CDR3 spans 17 amino acids. The CDR3: CASSQDHRSEATDTQYF. CDR3 nucleotide sequence: TGTGCCAGCAGCCAAGATCACCGCTCGGAGGCAACAGATACGCAGTATTTT.

The chain recombines TRBV27 with TRBJ2-3; 9 bases align to TRBD1. The CDR3 is 15 residues long. The J segment lost 6 bases and the V segment lost 6 bases, leaving 10 bases of the junction unmatched. Germline assignment: CDR1 MNHEY and CDR2 SMNVEV (reference sequence). In DNA form, the CDR3 reads TGTGCCAGCAGCCCCCACTCCGGACAGGGGGATACGCAGTATTTT. Its protein product is CASSPHSGQGDTQYF.

The table lists this clone with a count of one. The V and J genes are TRBV15 and TRBJ1-2; 12 bases are shared with TRBD1. CDR3 length: 15 residues. Germline lookup yields CDR1 LNHNV and CDR2 YYDKDF (reference sequence). J was trimmed by 2 bases and V by 5 bases; bases with no gene match: 3. The CDR3 coding sequence is TGTGCCACCAGCTCCGGGACAGGGGGCAACTATGGCTACACCTTC. It yields the protein CATSSGTGGNYGYTF.

The chain joins TRBV20-1 to TRBJ2-5; D might be TRBD2 (5 bases). The length of the CDR3 is 11 residues. V dropped 5 bases and J dropped 5 bases, with 9 bases sitting between them. Germline V lookup: CDR1 DFQATT, CDR2 SNEGSKA (reference sequence). Here the CDR3 reads CSAWRTETQYF. The CDR3 nucleotides read TGCAGTGCTTGGAGGACGGAGACCCAGTACTTC.

The chain carries TRBV30 and TRBJ1-2; possibly TRBD1 for D (6 bases). Germline CDR1 and CDR2: GTSNPN and SVGIG (reference sequence). The V end lost 1 base, the J end lost 4 bases, and 7 bases lay between the germline ends. The CDR3 is 12 amino acids. CDR3: CAWSGRGYGYTF. CDR3 in DNA: TGTGCCTGGAGTGGCAGGGGCTATGGCTACACCTTC.

J is TRBJ1-2 and V is TRBV4-1; D perhaps matches TRBD1 (6 bases). Trimming pared 6 bases from V and 8 bases from J, leaving 22 bases between. Germline CDR1 MGHRA, CDR2 YSYEKL. This CDR3 is built from 15 residues. CDR3 DNA: TGCGCCAGCAGGCAAAGTTTCCGGGACAAAGGCGGCTACACCTTC. It yields the protein CASRQSFRDKGGYTF.

The chain is built from TRBV11-2 and TRBJ2-2; 14 bases fit TRBD2. Germline trimming cut 6 bases from V and 8 bases from J; bases unmatched to any gene: 8. There are 16 residues in the CDR3. CDR1 and CDR2 (germline): SGHAT, FQNNGV. DNA of the CDR3: TGTGCCAGCAGACGACTAGCGGGAGGGGACGGTGGGGAGCTGTTTTTT. Translation gives CASRRLAGGDGGELFF.

The table lists this clone with a few counts. Written as DNA, the CDR3 is TGTGCCAGCAGCTTATTTGGGGCCTACGAGCAGTACTTC. Protein: CASSLFGAYEQYF. The chain couples TRBV11-2 to TRBJ2-7; D uncertain. The germline V gene has CDR1 SGHAT and CDR2 FQNNGV. The CDR3 covers 13 residues. The germline V and J ends were trimmed by 2 bases and 2 bases, with 7 bases remaining between them.

The V and J genes are TRBV4-1 and TRBJ2-1; weak D call: TRBD1 (5 bases). The CDR3 loop spans 16 amino acids. The V end was cut by 0 bases, the J end by 4 bases, with 13 bases between. The germline CDR1 and CDR2 sequences are MGHRA and YSYEKL. The CDR3 reads CASSQDGAGIYNEQFF. As DNA, the CDR3 is TGCGCCAGCAGCCAAGATGGGGCAGGGATTTACAATGAGCAGTTCTTC.

The genes are TRBV5-1 and TRBJ2-3, with 9 bases lining up with TRBD2. Germline loops: CDR1 SGHRS, CDR2 YFSETQ. After removal of 1 base from V and 6 bases from J, the junction contained 6 bases not matched to a gene. The length of the CDR3 is 15 residues. CDR3: CASSLNRAGGDTQYF. Written as DNA, the CDR3 is TGCGCCAGCAGCTTGAATCGGGCGGGAGGGGATACGCAGTATTTT.

V usage is TRBV5-1 and J usage is TRBJ1-3; D is unclear. This CDR3 is built from 15 residues. V dropped 2 bases and J dropped 4 bases, with 13 bases sitting between them. From germline, CDR1 is SGHRS and CDR2 YFSETQ. The CDR3 DNA reads TGCGCCAGCAGCTTCATGGCCGGCGCCGGAAACACCATATATTTT. Encoded protein: CASSFMAGAGNTIYF. Using reference TRBV5-1 and TRBJ1-3 for the parts outside the CDR3, the full variable domain is KAGVTQTPRYLIKTRGQQVTLSCSPISGHRSVSWYQQTPGQGLQFLFEYFSETQRNKGNFPGRFSGRQFSNSRSEMNVSTLELGDSALYLCASSFMAGAGNTIYFGEGSWLTVV.

This clone was detected only a few times. The gene calls are TRBV15 and TRBJ2-2, with 7 nucleotides matching TRBD2. Trimming at V came to 5 bases and at J to 6 bases, leaving 3 bases not matched to a gene. Germline values: CDR1 LNHNV, CDR2 YYDKDF (reference sequence). This CDR3 is built from 13 residues. CDR3 sequence: CATSGEGSGELFF. CDR3 bases: TGTGCCACCAGCGGGGAGGGGTCCGGGGAGCTGTTTTTT.